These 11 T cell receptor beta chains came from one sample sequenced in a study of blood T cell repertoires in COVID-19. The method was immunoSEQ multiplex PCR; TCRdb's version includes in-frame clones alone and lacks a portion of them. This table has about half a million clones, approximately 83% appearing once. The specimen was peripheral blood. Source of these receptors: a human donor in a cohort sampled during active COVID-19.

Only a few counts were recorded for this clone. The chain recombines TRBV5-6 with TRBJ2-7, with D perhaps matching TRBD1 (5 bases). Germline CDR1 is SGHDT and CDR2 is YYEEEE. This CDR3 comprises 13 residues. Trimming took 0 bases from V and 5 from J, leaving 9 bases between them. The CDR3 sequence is CASSLDRRNEQYF. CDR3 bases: TGTGCCAGCAGCTTGGACAGGCGTAACGAGCAGTACTTC.

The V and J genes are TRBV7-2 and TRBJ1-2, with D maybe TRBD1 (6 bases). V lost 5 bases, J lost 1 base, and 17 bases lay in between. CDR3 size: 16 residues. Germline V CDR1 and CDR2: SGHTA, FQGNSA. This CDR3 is CASSPRQVGFNYGYTF. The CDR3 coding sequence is TGTGCCAGCAGCCCCAGACAGGTGGGGTTTAACTATGGCTACACCTTC.

CDR3 sequence (DNA): TGTGCCAGCAGCCCGGGACTAGCGGGAGCCCGAGAGACCCAGTACTTC. This gives the protein CASSPGLAGARETQYF. The rearrangement uses TRBV5-4 and TRBJ2-5; 14 bases align to TRBD2. V shed 4 bases, J shed 4 bases, and the junction held 6 bases outside the gene matches. Germline V gene lookup returns CDR1 SGHNT and CDR2 YYREEE (reference sequence). CDR3 length: 16 residues.

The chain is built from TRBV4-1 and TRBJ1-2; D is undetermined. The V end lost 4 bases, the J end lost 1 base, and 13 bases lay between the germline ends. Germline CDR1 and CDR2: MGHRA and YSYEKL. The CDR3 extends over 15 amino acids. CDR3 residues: CASSLGGPDNYGYTF. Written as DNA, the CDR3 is TGCGCCAGCAGCCTTGGAGGGCCCGATAACTATGGCTACACCTTC.

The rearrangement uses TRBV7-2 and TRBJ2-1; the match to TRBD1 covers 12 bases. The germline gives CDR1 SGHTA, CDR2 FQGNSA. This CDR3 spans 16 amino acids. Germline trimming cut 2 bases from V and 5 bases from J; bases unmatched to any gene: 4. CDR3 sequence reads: CASSLSGTGGHNEQFF. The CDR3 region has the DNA TGTGCCAGCAGCTTATCAGGGACAGGGGGCCACAATGAGCAGTTCTTC. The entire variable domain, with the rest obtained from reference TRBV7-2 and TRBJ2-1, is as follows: GAGVSQSPSNKVTEKGKDVELRCDPISGHTALYWYRQSLGQGLEFLIYFQGNSAPDKSGLPSDRFSAERTGGSVSTLTIQRTQQEDSAVYLCASSLSGTGGHNEQFFGPGTRLTVL.

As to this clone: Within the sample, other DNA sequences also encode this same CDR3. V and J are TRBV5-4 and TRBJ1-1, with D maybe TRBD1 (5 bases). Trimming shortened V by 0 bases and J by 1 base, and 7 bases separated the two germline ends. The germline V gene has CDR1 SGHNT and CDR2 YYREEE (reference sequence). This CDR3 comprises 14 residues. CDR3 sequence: CASSLGQPNTEAFF. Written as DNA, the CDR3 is TGTGCCAGCAGCTTGGGACAGCCGAACACTGAAGCTTTCTTT. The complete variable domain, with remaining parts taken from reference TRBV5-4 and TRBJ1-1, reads ETGVTQSPTHLIKTRGQQVTLRCSSQSGHNTVSWYQQALGQGPQFIFQYYREEENGRGNFPPRFSGLQFPNYSSELNVNALELDDSALYLCASSLGQPNTEAFFGQGTRLTVV.

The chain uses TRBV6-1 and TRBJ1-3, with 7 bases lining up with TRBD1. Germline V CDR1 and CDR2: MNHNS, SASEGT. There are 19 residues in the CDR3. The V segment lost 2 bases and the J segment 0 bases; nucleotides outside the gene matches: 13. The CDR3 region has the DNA TGTGCCAGCAGTGAATTTCAGGGGGACCGATGGAGCTCTGGAAACACCATATATTTT. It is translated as CASSEFQGDRWSSGNTIYF.

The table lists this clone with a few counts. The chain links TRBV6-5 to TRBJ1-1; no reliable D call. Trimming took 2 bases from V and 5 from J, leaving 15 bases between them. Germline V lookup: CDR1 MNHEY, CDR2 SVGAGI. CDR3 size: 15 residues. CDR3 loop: CASSYNNGGITEAFF. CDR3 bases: TGTGCCAGCAGTTACAATAACGGAGGCATAACTGAAGCTTTCTTT.

The CDR3 DNA sequence: TGCAGCGTTCGACAGGGCCCGTGGGATGAAGCTTTCTTT. As protein: CSVRQGPWDEAFF. This rearrangement joins TRBV29-1 to TRBJ1-1, with 7 bases identical to TRBD1. Germline V CDR1 and CDR2: SQVTM, ANQGSEA. J lost 7 bases, V lost 5 bases, and 10 bases had no gene match. The CDR3 extends over 13 amino acids.

The CDR3 region is CASSLQGRNTDTQYF. The DNA for the CDR3 is TGTGCCAGCAGCCTACAGGGGAGGAACACAGATACGCAGTATTTT. V and J are TRBV3-1 (or the pseudogene TRBV3-2) and TRBJ2-3; a possible D gene is TRBD1 (7 bases). The CDR3 consists of 15 residues. Germline CDR1 reads LGHDT; CDR2 reads YNNKEL (reference sequence). The V end lost 4 bases, the J end lost 2 bases, and 13 bases lay between the germline ends.

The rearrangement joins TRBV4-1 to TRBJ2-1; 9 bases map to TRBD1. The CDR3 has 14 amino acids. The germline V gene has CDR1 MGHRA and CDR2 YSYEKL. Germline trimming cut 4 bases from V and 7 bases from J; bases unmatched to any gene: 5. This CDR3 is CASSLGTGRNEQFF. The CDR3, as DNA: TGCGCCAGCAGCCTCGGGACAGGGCGGAATGAGCAGTTCTTC.